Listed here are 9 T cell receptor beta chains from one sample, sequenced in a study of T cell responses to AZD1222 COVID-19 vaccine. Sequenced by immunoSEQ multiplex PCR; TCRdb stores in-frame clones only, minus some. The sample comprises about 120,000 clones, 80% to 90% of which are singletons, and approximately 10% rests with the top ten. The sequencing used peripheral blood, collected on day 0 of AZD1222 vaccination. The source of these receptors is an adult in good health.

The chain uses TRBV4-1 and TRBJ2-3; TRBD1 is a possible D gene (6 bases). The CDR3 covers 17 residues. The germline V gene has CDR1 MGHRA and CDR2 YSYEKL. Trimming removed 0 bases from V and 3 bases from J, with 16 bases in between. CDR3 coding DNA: TGCGCCAGCAGCCAAGAAGAGGACAGAGCATCGACAGATACGCAGTATTTT. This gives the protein CASSQEEDRASTDTQYF.

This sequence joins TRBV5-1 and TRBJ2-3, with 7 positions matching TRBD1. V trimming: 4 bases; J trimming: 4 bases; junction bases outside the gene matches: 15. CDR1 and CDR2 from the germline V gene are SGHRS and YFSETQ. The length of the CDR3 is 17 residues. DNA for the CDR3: TGCGCCAGCAGCAAAGGACACCGGGACAGTAAAGCAGATACGCAGTATTTT. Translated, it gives CASSKGHRDSKADTQYF. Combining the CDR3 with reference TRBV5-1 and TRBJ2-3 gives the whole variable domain KAGVTQTPRYLIKTRGQQVTLSCSPISGHRSVSWYQQTPGQGLQFLFEYFSETQRNKGNFPGRFSGRQFSNSRSEMNVSTLELGDSALYLCASSKGHRDSKADTQYFGPGTRLTVL.

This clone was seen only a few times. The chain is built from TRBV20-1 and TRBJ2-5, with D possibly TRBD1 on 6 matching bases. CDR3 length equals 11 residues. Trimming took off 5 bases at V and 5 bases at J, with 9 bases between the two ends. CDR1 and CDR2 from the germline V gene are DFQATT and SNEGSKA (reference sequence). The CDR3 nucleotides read TGCAGTGCTCAGGGGCCGGAGACCCAGTACTTC. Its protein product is CSAQGPETQYF.

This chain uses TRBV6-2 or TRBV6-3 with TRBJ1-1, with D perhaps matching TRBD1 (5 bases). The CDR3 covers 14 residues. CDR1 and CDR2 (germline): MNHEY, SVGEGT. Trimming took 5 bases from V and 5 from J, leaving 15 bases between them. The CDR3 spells CASSPDTGRTEAFF. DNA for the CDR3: TGTGCCAGCAGTCCAGACACGGGGCGAACTGAAGCTTTCTTT.

CDR3 in amino acids: CASREGGRSTEAFF. In nucleotides, the CDR3 is TGTGCCAGCAGGGAGGGGGGGCGGTCCACTGAAGCTTTCTTT. The chain combines TRBV5-4 with TRBJ1-1; D might be TRBD1 (6 bases). CDR1 and CDR2 (germline): SGHNT, YYREEE (reference sequence). CDR3 length equals 14 residues. V lost 5 bases and J 4 bases, leaving 15 bases between the germline ends.

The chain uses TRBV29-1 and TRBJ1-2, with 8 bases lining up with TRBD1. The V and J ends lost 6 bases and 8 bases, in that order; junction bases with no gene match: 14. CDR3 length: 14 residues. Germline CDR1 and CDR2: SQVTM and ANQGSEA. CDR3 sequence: CSVSRTQGDLGYTF. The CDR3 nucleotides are TGCAGCGTCTCCCGGACACAGGGGGATTTGGGCTACACCTTC.

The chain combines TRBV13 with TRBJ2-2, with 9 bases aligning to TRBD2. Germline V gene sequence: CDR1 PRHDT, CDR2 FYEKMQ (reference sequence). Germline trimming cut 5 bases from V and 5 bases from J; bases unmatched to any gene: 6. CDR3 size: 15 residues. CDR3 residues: CASSGLAGVTGELFF. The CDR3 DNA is TGTGCCAGCAGCGGCTTAGCGGGGGTTACCGGGGAGCTGTTTTTT.

The CDR3 sequence: CASSQSDINGGSYNEQFF. As DNA, the CDR3 is TGCGCCAGCAGTCAATCTGATATCAACGGGGGGTCCTACAATGAGCAGTTCTTC. The gene calls are TRBV23-1 and TRBJ2-1, with TRBD2 identical over 7 bases. TRBV23-1 is noted as an ORF with a role that remains uncertain. The CDR3 contains 18 residues. V lost 0 bases, J lost 1 base, and 9 bases stayed unmatched.

The CDR3 nucleotides read TGCGCCAGCAGCTTGGGGGTGGAAGATACGCAGTATTTT. Amino acids: CASSLGVEDTQYF. The V call is TRBV5-1, the J call TRBJ2-3; D uncertain. The germline V gene encodes CDR1 SGHRS and CDR2 YFSETQ. Deletions cut 0 bases from V and 5 bases from J, with 7 bases between. The CDR3 contains 13 residues.